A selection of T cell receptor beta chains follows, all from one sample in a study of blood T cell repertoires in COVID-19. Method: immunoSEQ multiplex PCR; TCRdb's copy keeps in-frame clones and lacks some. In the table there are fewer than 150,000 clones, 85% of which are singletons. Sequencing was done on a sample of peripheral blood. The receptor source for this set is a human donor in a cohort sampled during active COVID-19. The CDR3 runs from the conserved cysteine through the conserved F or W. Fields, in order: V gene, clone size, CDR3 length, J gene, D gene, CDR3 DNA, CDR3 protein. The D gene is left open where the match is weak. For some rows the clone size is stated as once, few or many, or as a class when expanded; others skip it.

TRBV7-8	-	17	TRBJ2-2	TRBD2	TGTGCCAGCAGCCTACCGGGACTAGCGGTGAGGGGCGGGGAGCTGTTTTTT	CASSLPGLAVRGGELFF
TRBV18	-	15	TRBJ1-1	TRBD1	TGTGCCAGCTCACCTGGGACAGGTCTGAACACTGAAGCTTTCTTT	CASSPGTGLNTEAFF
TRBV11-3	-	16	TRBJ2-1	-	TGTGCCAGCACCCAGGGGTTTGGCTCCGGGGACAATGAGCAGTTCTTC	CASTQGFGSGDNEQFF
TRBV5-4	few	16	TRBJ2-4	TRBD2	TGTGCCAGCAGCTTGGATATAGCGGGAGGGTTAAACATTCAGTACTTC	CASSLDIAGGLNIQYF
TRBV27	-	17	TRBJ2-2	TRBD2	TGTGCCAGCAGTTTCGGGGGACTAGCGGGCGACACCGGGGAGCTGTTTTTT	CASSFGGLAGDTGELFF
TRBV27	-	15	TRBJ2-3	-	TGTGCCAGCAGTCCCACTAGCAGGTTCACAGATACGCAGTATTTT	CASSPTSRFTDTQYF
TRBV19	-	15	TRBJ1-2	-	TGTGCCAGTAGTACAATTACGGGGACTAACTATGGCTACACCTTC	CASSTITGTNYGYTF
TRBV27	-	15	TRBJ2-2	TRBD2	TGTGCCAGCAGTCTGCAGACGGGGAGGGACGGGGAGCTGTTTTTT	CASSLQTGRDGELFF
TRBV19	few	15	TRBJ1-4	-	TGTGCCAGAGGAGACCCTCGGGGGGGCGGGGAAAAACTGTTTTTT	CARGDPRGGGEKLFF
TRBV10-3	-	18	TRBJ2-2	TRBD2	TGTGCCATCAGTAGGCGGGAGGGACTAGCGACGAACACCGGGGAGCTGTTTTTT	CAISRREGLATNTGELFF
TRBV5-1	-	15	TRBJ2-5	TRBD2	TGCGCCAGCAGCTTGGGTAGCGGGGGGACTGAGACCCAGTACTTC	CASSLGSGGTETQYF
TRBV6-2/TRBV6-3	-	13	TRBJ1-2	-	TGTGCCAGCAGTTACCCCGCCGGCTATGGCTACACCTTC	CASSYPAGYGYTF
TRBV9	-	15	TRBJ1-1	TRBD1	TGTGCCAGCAGCGCCTTCCGGGACAGGGACACTGAAGCTTTCTTT	CASSAFRDRDTEAFF
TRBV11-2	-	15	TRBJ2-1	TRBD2	TGTGCCAGCAGCTTACTGGGGGGGGGTTACAATGAGCAGTTCTTC	CASSLLGGGYNEQFF
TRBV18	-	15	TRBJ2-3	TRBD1	TGTGCCAGCTCCGGGCTAGGGGGCTTCACAGATACGCAGTATTTT	CASSGLGGFTDTQYF
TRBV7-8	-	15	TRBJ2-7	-	TGTGCCAGCAGCTTAGGGGGAGTATGGAGCTACGAGCAGTACTTC	CASSLGGVWSYEQYF
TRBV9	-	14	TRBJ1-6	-	TGTGCCAGCAGCGTAGGAGGGAGGGATTCACCCCTCCACTTT	CASSVGGRDSPLHF
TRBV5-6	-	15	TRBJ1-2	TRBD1	TGTGCCAGCAGCTTGGAACAGGGGTCCATCTATGGCTACACCTTC	CASSLEQGSIYGYTF